This T cell receptor beta chain was identified during a study of T cell changes during pregnancy in multiple sclerosis. This clone has only one observation. Using immunoSEQ multiplex PCR, the repertoire was profiled, and TCRdb retains in-frame clones only, with some absent. Of over 65,000 clones listed, approximately 94% are singletons. Trimming left V 4 bases short and J 5 bases short, with 11 bases between. The CDR3 consists of 14 residues. Germline V gives CDR1 LNHDA, CDR2 SQIVND (reference sequence). Sample: peripheral blood, taken in the third trimester of pregnancy. The receptor was isolated from a female donor with multiple sclerosis, enrolled in a pregnancy study. V and J are TRBV19 and TRBJ1-4; unclear D gene. The CDR3 spells CASSRPGENEKLFF. The CDR3 nucleotides read TGTGCCAGTAGTAGACCCGGGGAAAATGAAAAACTGTTTTTT.